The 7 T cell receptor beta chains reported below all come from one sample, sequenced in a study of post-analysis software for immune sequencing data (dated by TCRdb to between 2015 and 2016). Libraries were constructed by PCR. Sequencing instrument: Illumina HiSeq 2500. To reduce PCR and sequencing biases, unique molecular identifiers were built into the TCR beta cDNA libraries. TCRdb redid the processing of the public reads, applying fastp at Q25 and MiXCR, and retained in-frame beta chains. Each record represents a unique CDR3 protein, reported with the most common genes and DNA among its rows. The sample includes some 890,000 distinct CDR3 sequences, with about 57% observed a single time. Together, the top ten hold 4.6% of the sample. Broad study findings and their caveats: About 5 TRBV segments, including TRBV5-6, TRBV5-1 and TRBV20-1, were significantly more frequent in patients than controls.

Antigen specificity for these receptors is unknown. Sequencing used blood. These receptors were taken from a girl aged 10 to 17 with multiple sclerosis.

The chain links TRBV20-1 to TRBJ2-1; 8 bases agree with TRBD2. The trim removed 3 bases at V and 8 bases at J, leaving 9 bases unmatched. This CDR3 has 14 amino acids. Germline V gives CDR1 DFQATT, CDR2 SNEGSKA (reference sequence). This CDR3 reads CSASGAGGRDEQFF. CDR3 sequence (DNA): TGCAGTGCTAGTGGGGCGGGAGGCCGGGATGAGCAGTTCTTC.

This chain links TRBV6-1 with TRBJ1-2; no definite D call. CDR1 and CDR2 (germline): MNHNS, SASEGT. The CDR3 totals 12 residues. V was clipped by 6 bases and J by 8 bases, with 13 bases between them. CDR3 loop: CASRDPYPGYTF. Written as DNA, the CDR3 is TGTGCCAGCAGGGACCCTTACCCGGGCTACACCTTC.

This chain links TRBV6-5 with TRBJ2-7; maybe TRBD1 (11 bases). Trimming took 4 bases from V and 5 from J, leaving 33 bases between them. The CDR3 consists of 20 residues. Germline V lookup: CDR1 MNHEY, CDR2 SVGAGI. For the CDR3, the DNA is TGTGCCAGCAGTTCACCCCGGGACAGGGGGTTAGCGGGAGGCCCCAACGAGCAGTACTTC. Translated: CASSSPRDRGLAGGPNEQYF.

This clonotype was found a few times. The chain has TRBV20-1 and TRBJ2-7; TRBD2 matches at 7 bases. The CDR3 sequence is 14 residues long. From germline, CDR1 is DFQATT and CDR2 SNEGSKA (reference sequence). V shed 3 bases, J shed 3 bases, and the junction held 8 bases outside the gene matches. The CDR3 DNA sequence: TGCAGTGCTAGGGGACTATCGGGTGTCTACGAGCAGTACTTC. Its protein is CSARGLSGVYEQYF.

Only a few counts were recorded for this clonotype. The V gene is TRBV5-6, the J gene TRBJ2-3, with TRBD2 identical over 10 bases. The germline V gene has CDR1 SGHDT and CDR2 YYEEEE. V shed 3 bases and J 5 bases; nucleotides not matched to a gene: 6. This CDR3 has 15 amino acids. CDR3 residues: CASSSSGRARDTQYF. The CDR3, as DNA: TGTGCCAGCAGCTCGAGCGGGAGGGCAAGAGATACGCAGTATTTT.

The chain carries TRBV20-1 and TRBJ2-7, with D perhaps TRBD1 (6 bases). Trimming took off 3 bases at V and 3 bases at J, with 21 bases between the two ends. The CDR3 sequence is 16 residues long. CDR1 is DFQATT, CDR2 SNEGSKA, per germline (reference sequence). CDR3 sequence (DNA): TGCAGTGCTAGCCGTCAGGTGGGGGCCACCATCTACGAGCAGTACTTC. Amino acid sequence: CSASRQVGATIYEQYF.

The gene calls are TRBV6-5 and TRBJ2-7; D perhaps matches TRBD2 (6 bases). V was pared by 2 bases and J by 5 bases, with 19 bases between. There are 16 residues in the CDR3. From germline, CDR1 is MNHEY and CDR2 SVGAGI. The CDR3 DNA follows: TGTGCCAGCAGTTACCAGCTAGGAGGGGCGGAGGACGAGCAGTACTTC. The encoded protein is CASSYQLGGAEDEQYF.